These 13 T cell receptor beta chains were sequenced from one sample in a study of blood T cell repertoires in COVID-19. Repertoires were generated with immunoSEQ multiplex PCR, while TCRdb's copy carries only in-frame clones and drops some. The table has roughly 100,000 clones, more than 80% seen once. Sequenced sample: peripheral blood. The receptor set was obtained from a human donor in a cohort sampled during active COVID-19.

This rearrangement joins TRBV6-2 or TRBV6-3 to TRBJ1-1, with D unclear. The V gene's germline CDR1 is MNHEY and CDR2 SVGEGT. The CDR3 consists of 15 residues. V dropped 6 bases and J dropped 0 bases, with 14 bases sitting between them. CDR3 nucleotide sequence: TGTGCCAGCAGCCATCTCATCGCGATGAACACTGAAGCTTTCTTT. This gives the protein CASSHLIAMNTEAFF.

This chain connects TRBV18 to TRBJ2-2; D remains unclear. This CDR3 is 16 amino acids long. The germline V gene has CDR1 KGHSH and CDR2 LQKENI. Trimming cost V 2 bases and J 8 bases, with 18 bases left between them. In DNA form, the CDR3 reads TGTGCCAGCTCACCAATTGAGGCCCGGATTGCGGGGGAGCTGTTTTTT. Translated, it gives CASSPIEARIAGELFF.

The chain links TRBV19 to TRBJ2-4; 7 bases are shared with TRBD2. V dropped 6 bases and J dropped 6; count of bases not matched to a gene: 5. CDR1 LNHDA and CDR2 SQIVND come from the germline V gene (reference sequence). The length of the CDR3 is 13 residues. The CDR3 loop reads CASSERGINIQYF. The CDR3 bases are TGTGCCAGTAGCGAGCGGGGTATAAACATTCAGTACTTC. Drawing the rest from reference TRBV19 and TRBJ2-4, the complete variable domain is DGGITQSPKYLFRKEGQNVTLSCEQNLNHDAMYWYRQDPGQGLRLIYYSQIVNDFQKGDIAEGYSVSREKKESFPLTVTSAQKNPTAFYLCASSERGINIQYFGAGTRLSVL.

This chain joins TRBV5-1 and TRBJ1-2; tentative D call: TRBD1 (6 bases). CDR1 SGHRS and CDR2 YFSETQ come from the germline V gene. The CDR3 has 15 amino acids. The germline V and J ends were trimmed by 1 base and 4 bases, with 14 bases remaining between them. In nucleotides, the CDR3 is TGCGCCAGCAGCTTGTCAGGACAGAGCTTCTATGGCTACACCTTC. It is translated as CASSLSGQSFYGYTF. The entire variable domain, with the rest obtained from reference TRBV5-1 and TRBJ1-2, is as follows: KAGVTQTPRYLIKTRGQQVTLSCSPISGHRSVSWYQQTPGQGLQFLFEYFSETQRNKGNFPGRFSGRQFSNSRSEMNVSTLELGDSALYLCASSLSGQSFYGYTFGSGTRLTVV.

The rearrangement links TRBV5-8 to TRBJ2-1; 7 positions agree with TRBD1. The CDR3 totals 17 residues. The junction had 10 bases not matched to a gene; V was cut back by 4 bases and J by 0 bases. The germline V gene has CDR1 SGHTS and CDR2 YDEGEE. CDR3 DNA: TGTGCCAGCAGCCCGGGACAGCGAACCTTCTCCTACAATGAGCAGTTCTTC. This gives the protein CASSPGQRTFSYNEQFF.

The chain joins TRBV9 to TRBJ2-7; TRBD1 aligns across 9 bases. The CDR3 contains 15 residues. J lost 5 bases, V lost 3 bases, and 9 bases had no gene match. Per the germline V gene, CDR1 is SGDLS and CDR2 is YYNGEE. The CDR3, as DNA: TGTGCCAGCAGCGCAAACCGGGACAGGGACGACGAGCAGTACTTC. Protein product: CASSANRDRDDEQYF.

CDR3 in amino acids: CASSSLDRSPSGNTIYF. The CDR3 nucleotides are TGTGCCAGCAGCTCCCTAGACAGGTCCCCCTCTGGAAACACCATATATTTT. The chain has TRBV5-6 and TRBJ1-3; D is perhaps TRBD1 (6 bases). The CDR3 length is 17 residues. The V gene lost 3 bases and the J gene lost 0 bases, with 16 bases spanning the gap. Germline CDR1 is SGHDT and CDR2 is YYEEEE.

This clone appeared a few times. This chain uses TRBV7-2 with TRBJ1-6, with D possibly being TRBD1 (6 bases). V was cut by 5 bases and J by 4 bases, with 9 bases left in between. Germline values: CDR1 SGHTA, CDR2 FQGNSA. The CDR3 covers 14 residues. The CDR3 reads CASSLRGYNSPLHF. The CDR3 nucleotides are TGTGCCAGCAGCCTCAGGGGTTATAATTCACCCCTCCACTTT.

V gene TRBV4-3 combines with J gene TRBJ1-1, with D unresolved. The CDR3 is 15 amino acids. The V end was cut by 0 bases, the J end by 1 base, with 9 bases between. CDR1 and CDR2 (germline): LGHNA, YSLEER. The CDR3 nucleotides read TGCGCCAGCAGCCAAGATTTCGGGTGGAACACTGAAGCTTTCTTT. It encodes CASSQDFGWNTEAFF.

The chain carries TRBV7-2 and TRBJ2-2; no definite D call. Germline V gene lookup returns CDR1 SGHTA and CDR2 FQGNSA. Trimming took 4 bases from V and 1 from J, leaving 10 bases between them. The length of the CDR3 is 15 residues. CDR3 sequence reads: CASSSGLMNTGELFF. The DNA for the CDR3 is TGTGCCAGCAGCTCAGGCCTAATGAACACCGGGGAGCTGTTTTTT.

The chain recombines TRBV15 with TRBJ1-2; 8 bases agree with TRBD1. Germline CDR1 is LNHNV and CDR2 is YYDKDF (reference sequence). CDR3 length: 15 residues. J gave up 5 bases and V 0 bases, and 5 bases lay outside the gene matches. In DNA form, the CDR3 reads TGTGCCACCAGCAGAGATTCCGGGGACAGGTATGGCTACACCTTC. Protein sequence: CATSRDSGDRYGYTF.

The chain employs TRBV7-9 and TRBJ1-2; 7 bases fit TRBD1. Germline-derived CDR1 and CDR2 are SEHNR and FQNEAQ (reference sequence). The trim removed 4 bases at V and 3 bases at J, leaving 2 bases unmatched. The CDR3 is made up of 13 amino acids. This chain's CDR3 is CASSYTGDYGYTF. The CDR3 coding sequence is TGTGCCAGCAGCTATACAGGGGACTATGGCTACACCTTC.

This clone appeared once. The chain carries TRBV2 and TRBJ1-4, with 7 bases identical to TRBD1. CDR1 is SNHLY and CDR2 is FYNNEI in the germline V gene. The CDR3 has 16 amino acids. The V segment lost 3 bases and the J segment 8 bases; nucleotides outside the gene matches: 12. CDR3 residues: CASSDGTAPRREKLFF. DNA of the CDR3: TGTGCCAGCAGTGACGGGACAGCGCCCCGGCGGGAAAAACTGTTTTTT.